This T cell receptor beta chain came from a study of CD8 T cells in Susac syndrome. V was clipped by 8 bases and J by 4 bases, with 6 bases between them. The CDR3 has 11 amino acids. CDR1 MNHEY and CDR2 SMNVEV come from the germline V gene (reference sequence). An amount of RNA that ranged from roughly 0.45 to 1 ug was reverse transcribed with random hexamers. Amplification of TCR beta CDR3 was carried out by immunoSEQ multiplex PCR, which covered 54 Vbeta and 13 Jbeta segments. A single record per CDR3 protein comes from TCRdb applying MiXCR to the immunoSEQ multiplex PCR reads. This sample has roughly 200,000 distinct CDR3 sequences; approximately 95% occur once, and the top ten carry roughly 0.16%.

Sequencing input: CD8+ T cells from PBMCs. The source is a human donor with multiple sclerosis. This chain joins TRBV27 and TRBJ2-1; a weak D match, TRBD2 (5 bases). The CDR3 DNA sequence: TGTGCCAGCGGACTTTACAATGAGCAGTTCTTC. It specifies CASGLYNEQFF.